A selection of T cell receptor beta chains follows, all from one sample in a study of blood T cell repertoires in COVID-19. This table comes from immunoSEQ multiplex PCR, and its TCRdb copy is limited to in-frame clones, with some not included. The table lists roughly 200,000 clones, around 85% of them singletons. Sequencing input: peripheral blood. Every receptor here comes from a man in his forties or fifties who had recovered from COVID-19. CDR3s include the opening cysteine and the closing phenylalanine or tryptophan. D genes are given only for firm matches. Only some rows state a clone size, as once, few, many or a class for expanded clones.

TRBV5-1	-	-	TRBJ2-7	CASSLAPAYEQYF	TGCGCCAGCAGCTTGGCCCCAGCCTACGAGCAGTACTTC
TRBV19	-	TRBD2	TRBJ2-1	CASSGGRYNEQFF	TGTGCCAGTAGTGGCGGGAGATACAATGAGCAGTTCTTC
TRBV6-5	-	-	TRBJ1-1	CASTPGTNTEAFF	TGTGCCAGCACCCCCGGTACGAACACTGAAGCTTTCTTT
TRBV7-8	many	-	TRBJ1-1	CASSPGYDTEAFF	TGTGCCAGCAGCCCCGGTTATGACACTGAAGCTTTCTTT
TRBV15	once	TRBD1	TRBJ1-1	CATRGAESGGYTEAFF	TGTGCCACCAGAGGGGCTGAGTCAGGGGGCTACACTGAAGCTTTCTTT
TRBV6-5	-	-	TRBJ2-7	CASRPGHQTSVLYF	TGTGCCAGCAGACCGGGACACCAGACATCGGTTTTGTACTTC
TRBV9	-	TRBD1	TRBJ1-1	CASSAPGQGVDTEAFF	TGTGCCAGCAGCGCCCCGGGACAGGGGGTTGACACTGAAGCTTTCTTT
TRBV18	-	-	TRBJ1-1	CASSLTGNPEAFF	TGTGCCAGCTCACTAACAGGGAACCCTGAAGCTTTCTTT
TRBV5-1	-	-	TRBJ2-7	CASSLDASPVEQYF	TGCGCCAGCAGCTTGGATGCGAGTCCCGTCGAGCAGTACTTC
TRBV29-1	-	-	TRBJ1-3	CSVAVTSGNTIYF	TGCAGCGTCGCAGTAACCTCTGGAAACACCATATATTTT
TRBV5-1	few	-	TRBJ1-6	CASRIYTSGAPNSPLHF	TGCGCCAGCAGGATTTATACGTCAGGGGCGCCTAATTCACCCCTCCACTTT
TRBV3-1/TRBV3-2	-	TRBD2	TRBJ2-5	CASSHSAGTSGQETQYF	TGTGCCAGCAGCCATTCAGCCGGGACTAGCGGCCAAGAGACCCAGTACTTC
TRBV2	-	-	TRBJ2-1	CASMWQYEQFF	TGTGCCAGCATGTGGCAGTATGAGCAGTTCTTC
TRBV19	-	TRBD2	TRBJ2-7	CASSTGTSGFHYEQYF	TGTGCCAGTTCTACTGGGACTAGCGGATTCCACTACGAGCAGTACTTC
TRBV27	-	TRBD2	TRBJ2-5	CASSNWREVKETQYF	TGTGCCAGCAGCAACTGGCGGGAGGTGAAAGAGACCCAGTACTTC
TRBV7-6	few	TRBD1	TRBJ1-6	CASSANPGGADNSPLHF	TGTGCCAGCAGCGCGAACCCAGGGGGCGCCGATAATTCACCCCTCCACTTT
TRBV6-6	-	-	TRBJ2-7	CASSLGTSFYEQYF	TGTGCCAGCAGTCTTGGGACATCCTTTTACGAGCAGTACTTC
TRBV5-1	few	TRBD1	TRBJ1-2	CASSLAGGQGANYGYTF	TGCGCCAGCAGCTTGGCCGGCGGACAGGGGGCCAACTATGGCTACACCTTC
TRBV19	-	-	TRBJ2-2	CASIGGRSHTGELFF	TGTGCCAGTATCGGAGGGAGGTCTCACACCGGGGAGCTGTTTTTT
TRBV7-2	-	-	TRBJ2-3	CASSWGSGGPDTQYF	TGTGCCAGCAGCTGGGGTAGCGGAGGCCCAGATACGCAGTATTTT
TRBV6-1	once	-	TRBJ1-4	CASSEVRHGGQQEKLFF	TGTGCCAGCAGTGAAGTAAGGCATGGGGGACAACAGGAAAAACTGTTTTTT
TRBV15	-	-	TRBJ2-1	CATSRAGSVRVKSNEQFF	TGTGCCACCAGCAGAGCCGGGTCGGTCAGGGTAAAAAGCAATGAGCAGTTCTTC
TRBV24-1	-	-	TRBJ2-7	CATSDSYSYEQYF	TGTGCCACCAGTGATTCGTACTCCTACGAGCAGTACTTC
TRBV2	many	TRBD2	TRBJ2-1	CASRLAGMSYNEQFF	TGTGCCAGCCGACTAGCGGGAATGTCCTACAATGAGCAGTTCTTC
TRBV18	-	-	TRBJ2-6	CASSPRFAGNRSSSGANVLTF	TGTGCCAGCTCACCACGTTTCGCCGGAAACAGAAGTTCCTCTGGGGCCAACGTCCTGACTTTC
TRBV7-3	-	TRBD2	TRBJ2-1	CASSLEGGPNEQFF	TGTGCCAGCAGCTTAGAGGGAGGGCCCAATGAGCAGTTCTTC
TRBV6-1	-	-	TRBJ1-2	CASSEYGSDQPNYGYTF	TGTGCCAGCAGTGAATACGGGTCAGACCAACCTAACTATGGCTACACCTTC
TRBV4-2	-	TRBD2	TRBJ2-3	CASSQAGGRTDTQYF	TGTGCCAGCAGCCAAGCGGGCGGGAGAACAGATACGCAGTATTTT
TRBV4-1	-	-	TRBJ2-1	CASSERGPGGASGEQFF	TGCGCCAGCAGCGAAAGGGGGCCGGGAGGGGCTTCTGGTGAGCAGTTCTTC
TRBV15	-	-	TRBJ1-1	CATSRVVQENTEAFF	TGTGCCACCAGCAGAGTTGTACAGGAGAACACTGAAGCTTTCTTT
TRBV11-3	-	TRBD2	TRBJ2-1	CASSQRLAGDNEQFF	TGTGCCAGCAGCCAGAGACTAGCGGGTGACAATGAGCAGTTCTTC
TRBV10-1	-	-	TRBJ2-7	CASSGDKYEQYF	TGCGCCAGCAGCGGGGACAAGTACGAGCAGTACTTC
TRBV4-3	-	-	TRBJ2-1	CASSQDGGTYNEQFF	TGCGCCAGCAGCCAAGATGGCGGGACTTACAATGAGCAGTTCTTC
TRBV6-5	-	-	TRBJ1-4	CASSYSETLNEKLFF	TGTGCCAGCAGTTACTCGGAGACTCTAAATGAAAAACTGTTTTTT
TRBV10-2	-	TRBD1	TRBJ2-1	CASSEALRGLGNEQFF	TGCGCCAGCAGTGAGGCCCTCAGGGGGCTGGGCAATGAGCAGTTCTTC
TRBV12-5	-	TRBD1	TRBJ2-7	CASGPPGQGGDEQYF	TGTGCTAGTGGGCCGCCGGGACAGGGAGGGGACGAGCAGTACTTC
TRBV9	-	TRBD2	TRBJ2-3	CASSVVAGDTDTQYF	TGTGCCAGCAGCGTAGTTGCGGGAGACACAGATACGCAGTATTTT
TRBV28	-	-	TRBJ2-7	CASLSSHEQYF	TGTGCCAGCCTCAGTTCCCACGAGCAGTACTTC
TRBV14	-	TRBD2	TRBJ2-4	CASSQEFGTSGLAKNIQYF	TGTGCCAGCAGCCAAGAATTCGGGACTAGCGGACTAGCCAAAAACATTCAGTACTTC
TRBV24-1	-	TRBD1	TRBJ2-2	CATMTKGTGGFGELFF	TGTGCCACCATGACGAAGGGGACAGGGGGCTTCGGGGAGCTGTTTTTT
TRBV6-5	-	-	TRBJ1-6	CASRRQNSPLHF	TGTGCCAGCAGACGACAAAATTCACCCCTCCACTTT
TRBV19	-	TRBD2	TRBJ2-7	CASSMSSGNYEQYF	TGTGCCAGTAGTATGTCTAGCGGGAACTACGAGCAGTACTTC
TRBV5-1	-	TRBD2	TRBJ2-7	CASSLAFEGLATYEQYF	TGCGCCAGCAGCTTGGCCTTTGAGGGACTAGCGACGTACGAGCAGTACTTC
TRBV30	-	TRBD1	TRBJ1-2	CAWSLRGPNYGYTF	TGTGCCTGGAGTTTAAGGGGGCCTAACTATGGCTACACCTTC
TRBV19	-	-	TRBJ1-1	CASSITGVTEAFF	TGTGCCAGTAGTATCACGGGGGTCACTGAAGCTTTCTTT
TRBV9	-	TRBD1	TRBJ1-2	CASGLGQGTGYTF	TGTGCCAGCGGATTGGGACAGGGTACGGGCTACACCTTC
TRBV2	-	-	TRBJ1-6	CASRGGELNSPLHF	TGTGCCAGCAGGGGGGGGGAATTGAATTCACCCCTCCACTTT